The entry below describes one TCR beta chain. This sample is part of a study of blood T cell repertoires in COVID-19. Study at large: From the United States, Italy and Spain came samples of acute and convalescent COVID-19.

Authors' methods: From reference gene primer amplification, estimates of nucleated cell counts were derived. TCRdb's table, derived via immunoSEQ multiplex PCR, lists solely in-frame clones and lacks some. Clonal size and the V and J genes are those of that table, whereas D and trimming came from the DNA. The profile covers 350,000 to 400,000 clones, with more than 75% appearing a single time and approximately 1% taken by the ten largest. V lost 0 bases, J lost 6 bases, and 10 bases lay in between. The CDR3 has 15 amino acids. The germline V gene has CDR1 SGDLS and CDR2 YYNGEE. This sequence originates from a woman in her thirties with acute COVID-19. Sequenced: PBMCs or T cells enriched from blood (not recorded which). V is TRBV9 and J is TRBJ1-6; D is perhaps TRBD1 (5 bases). The CDR3 bases are TGTGCCAGCAGCGTAGCAGGGTACCTTAATTCACCCCTCCACTTT. As protein: CASSVAGYLNSPLHF.